This T cell receptor (beta chain) was sequenced during a study of cytomegalovirus exposure and HLA in healthy donors. Overall study findings and caveats: A later analysis linked a missense variant in DCLRE1C to the trimming of TCR beta V and J genes.

This clone was detected a few times. Its matching antigen is unknown. PCR involved 60 Vbeta and 13 Jbeta primers. Using immunoSEQ multiplex PCR, the repertoire was profiled, and TCRdb retains in-frame clones only, with some absent. Of 65,000 to 100,000 clones in the sample, roughly 77% are singletons; the top ten hold approximately 2.3%. The TCR sequence derives from a man aged 35 to 55 in good health and CMV-seronegative. The sequencing input was PBMCs.

This CDR3 reads CASISPGGNEKLFF. In nucleotides, the CDR3 is TGTGCCAGCATCTCCCCAGGGGGAAATGAAAAACTGTTTTTT. The chain recombines TRBV28 with TRBJ1-4, with 7 bases lining up with TRBD1. V shed 7 bases, J shed 5 bases, and the junction held 7 bases outside the gene matches. The CDR3 sequence is 14 residues long. The germline V gene has CDR1 MDHEN and CDR2 SYDVKM.